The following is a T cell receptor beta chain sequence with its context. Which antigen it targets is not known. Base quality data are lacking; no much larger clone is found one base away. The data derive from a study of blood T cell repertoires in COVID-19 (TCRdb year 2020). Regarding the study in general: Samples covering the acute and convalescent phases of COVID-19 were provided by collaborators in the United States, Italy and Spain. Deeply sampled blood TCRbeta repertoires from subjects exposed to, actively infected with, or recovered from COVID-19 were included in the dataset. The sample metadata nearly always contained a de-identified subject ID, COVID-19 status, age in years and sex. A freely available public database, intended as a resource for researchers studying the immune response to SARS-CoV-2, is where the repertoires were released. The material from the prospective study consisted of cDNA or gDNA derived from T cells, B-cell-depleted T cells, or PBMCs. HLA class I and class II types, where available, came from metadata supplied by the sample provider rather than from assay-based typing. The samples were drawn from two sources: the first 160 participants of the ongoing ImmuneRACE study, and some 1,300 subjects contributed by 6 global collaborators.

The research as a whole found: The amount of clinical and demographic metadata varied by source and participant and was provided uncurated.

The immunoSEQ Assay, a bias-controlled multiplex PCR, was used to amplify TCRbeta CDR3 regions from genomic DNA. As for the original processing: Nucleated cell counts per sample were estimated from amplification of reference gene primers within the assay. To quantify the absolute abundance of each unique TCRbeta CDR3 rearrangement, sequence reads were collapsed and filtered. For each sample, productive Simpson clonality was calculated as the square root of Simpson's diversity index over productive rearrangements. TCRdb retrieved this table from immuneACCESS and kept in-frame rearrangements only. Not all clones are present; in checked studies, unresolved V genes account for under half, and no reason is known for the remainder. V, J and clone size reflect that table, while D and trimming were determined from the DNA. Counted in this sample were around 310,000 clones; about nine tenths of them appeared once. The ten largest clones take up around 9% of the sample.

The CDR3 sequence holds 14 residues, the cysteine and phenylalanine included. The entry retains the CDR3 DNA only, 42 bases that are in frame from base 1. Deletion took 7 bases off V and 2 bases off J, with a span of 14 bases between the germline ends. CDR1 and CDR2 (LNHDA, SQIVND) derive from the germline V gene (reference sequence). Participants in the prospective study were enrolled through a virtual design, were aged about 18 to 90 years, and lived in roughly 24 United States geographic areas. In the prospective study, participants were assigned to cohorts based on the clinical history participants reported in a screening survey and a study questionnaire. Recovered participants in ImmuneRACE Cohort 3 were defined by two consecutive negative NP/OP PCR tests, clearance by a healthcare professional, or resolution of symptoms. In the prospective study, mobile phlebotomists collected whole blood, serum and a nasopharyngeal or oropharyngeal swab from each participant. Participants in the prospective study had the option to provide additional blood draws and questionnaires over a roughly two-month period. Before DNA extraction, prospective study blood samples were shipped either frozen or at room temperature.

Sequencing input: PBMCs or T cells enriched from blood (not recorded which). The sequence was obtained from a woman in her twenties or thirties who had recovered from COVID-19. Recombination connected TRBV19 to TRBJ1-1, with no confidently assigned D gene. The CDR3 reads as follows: CASMKLADNTEAFF. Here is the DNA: TGTGCCAGTATGAAGTTGGCCGATAACACTGAAGCTTTCTTT.